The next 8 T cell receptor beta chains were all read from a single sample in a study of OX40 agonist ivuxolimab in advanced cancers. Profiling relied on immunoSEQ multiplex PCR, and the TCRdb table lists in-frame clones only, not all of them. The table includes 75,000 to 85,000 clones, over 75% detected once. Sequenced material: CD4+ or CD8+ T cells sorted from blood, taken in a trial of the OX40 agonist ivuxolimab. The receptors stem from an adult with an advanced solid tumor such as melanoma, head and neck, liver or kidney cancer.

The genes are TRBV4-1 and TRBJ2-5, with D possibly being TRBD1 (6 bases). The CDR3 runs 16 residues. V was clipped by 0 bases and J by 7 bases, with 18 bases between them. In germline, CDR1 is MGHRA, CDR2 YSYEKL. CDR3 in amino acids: CASSQDNTGMTGTQYF. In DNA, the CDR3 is TGCGCCAGCAGCCAAGATAATACAGGGATGACAGGGACCCAGTACTTC.

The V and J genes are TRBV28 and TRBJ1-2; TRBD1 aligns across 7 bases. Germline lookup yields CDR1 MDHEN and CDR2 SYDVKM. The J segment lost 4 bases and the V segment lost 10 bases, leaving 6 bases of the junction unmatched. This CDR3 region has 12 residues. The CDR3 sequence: CATAGQLYGYTF. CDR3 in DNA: TGTGCCACTGCGGGACAGCTCTATGGCTACACCTTC.

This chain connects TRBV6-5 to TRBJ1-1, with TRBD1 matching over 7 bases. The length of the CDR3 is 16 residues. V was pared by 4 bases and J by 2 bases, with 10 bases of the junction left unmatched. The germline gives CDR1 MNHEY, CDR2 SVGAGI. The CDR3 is CASSSRGQRVNTEAFF. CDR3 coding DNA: TGTGCCAGCAGTTCCCGGGGACAGCGGGTTAACACTGAAGCTTTCTTT.

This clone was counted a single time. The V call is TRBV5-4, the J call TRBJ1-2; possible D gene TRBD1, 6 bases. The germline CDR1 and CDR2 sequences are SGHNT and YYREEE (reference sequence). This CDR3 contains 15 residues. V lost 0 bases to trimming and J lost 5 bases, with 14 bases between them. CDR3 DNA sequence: TGTGCCAGCAGCTTGGGGTTCAGGGGCTCATATGGCTACACCTTC. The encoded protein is CASSLGFRGSYGYTF.

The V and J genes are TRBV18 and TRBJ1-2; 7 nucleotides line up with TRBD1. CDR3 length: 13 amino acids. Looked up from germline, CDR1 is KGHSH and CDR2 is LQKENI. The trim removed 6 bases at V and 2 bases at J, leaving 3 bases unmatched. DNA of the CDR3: TGTGCCAGCTCGTTGACAGGGAACTATGGCTACACCTTC. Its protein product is CASSLTGNYGYTF.

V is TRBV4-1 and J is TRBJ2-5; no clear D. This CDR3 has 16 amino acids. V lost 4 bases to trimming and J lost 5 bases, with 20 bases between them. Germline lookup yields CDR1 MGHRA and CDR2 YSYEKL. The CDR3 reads CASSRAGGSGSETQYF. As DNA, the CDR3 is TGCGCCAGCAGCCGGGCCGGCGGATCGGGTTCGGAGACCCAGTACTTC.

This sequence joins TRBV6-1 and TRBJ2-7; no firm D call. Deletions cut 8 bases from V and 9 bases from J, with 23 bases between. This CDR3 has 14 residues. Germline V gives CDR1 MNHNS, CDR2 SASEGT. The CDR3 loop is CASQRAEFSRVQYF. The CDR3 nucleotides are TGTGCCAGCCAAAGGGCGGAATTTTCACGAGTGCAGTACTTC.

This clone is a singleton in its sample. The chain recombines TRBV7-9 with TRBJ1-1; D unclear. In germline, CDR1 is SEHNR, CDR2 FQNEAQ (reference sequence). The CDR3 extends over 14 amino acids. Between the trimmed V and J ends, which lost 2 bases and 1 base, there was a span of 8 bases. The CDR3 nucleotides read TGTGCCAGCAGCTTATTCCCAGGGAACACTGAAGCTTTCTTT. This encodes CASSLFPGNTEAFF.